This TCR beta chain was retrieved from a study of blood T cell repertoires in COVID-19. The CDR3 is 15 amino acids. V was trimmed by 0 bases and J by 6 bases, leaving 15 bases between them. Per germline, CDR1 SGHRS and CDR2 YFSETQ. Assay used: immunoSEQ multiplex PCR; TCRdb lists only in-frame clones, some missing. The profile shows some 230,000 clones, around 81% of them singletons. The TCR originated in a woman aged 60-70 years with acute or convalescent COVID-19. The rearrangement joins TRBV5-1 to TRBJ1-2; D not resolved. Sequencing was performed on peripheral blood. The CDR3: CASSLVTGEVDGYTF. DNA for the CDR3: TGCGCCAGCAGCTTGGTTACCGGGGAAGTCGATGGCTACACCTTC.